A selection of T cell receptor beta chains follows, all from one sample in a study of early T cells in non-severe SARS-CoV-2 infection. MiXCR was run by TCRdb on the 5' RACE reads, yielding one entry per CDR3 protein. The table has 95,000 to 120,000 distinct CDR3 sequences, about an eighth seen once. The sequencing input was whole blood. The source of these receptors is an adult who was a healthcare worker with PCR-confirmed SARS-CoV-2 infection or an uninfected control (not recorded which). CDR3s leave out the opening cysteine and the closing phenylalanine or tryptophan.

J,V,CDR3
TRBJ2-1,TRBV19,ASSMAQGDEQF
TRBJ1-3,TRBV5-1,ASSPGQAHSGSGNTIY
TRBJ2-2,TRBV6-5,ASSRMTGELF
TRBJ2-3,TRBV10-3,AFSGDASTDTQY
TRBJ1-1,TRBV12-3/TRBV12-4,ASSKGRNTEAF
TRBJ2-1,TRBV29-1,SACQGGLRTSYNEQF
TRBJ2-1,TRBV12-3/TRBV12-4,ASSLYGTSSHEQF
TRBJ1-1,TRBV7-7,ASSLREDTEAF
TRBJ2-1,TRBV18,ASSPERGMNGNEQF
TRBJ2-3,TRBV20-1,SARAPLAGGRDTQY
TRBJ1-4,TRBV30,AWRKIGGPATNEKLF
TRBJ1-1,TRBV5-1,ASRPSDQMNTEAF
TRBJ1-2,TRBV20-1,SARDRGQGNYGYT
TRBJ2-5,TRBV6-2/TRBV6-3,ASSYGAVDVETQY
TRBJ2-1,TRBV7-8,ASSFSEQPYNEQF
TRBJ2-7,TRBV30,AWCKGPYEQY
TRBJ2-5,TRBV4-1,ASSQEEYQETQY
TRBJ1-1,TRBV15,ATSRDSEAF
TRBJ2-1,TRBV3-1,ASSQWGNEQF
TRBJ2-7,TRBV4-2,ASSHPGLGGSYEQY
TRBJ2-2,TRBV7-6,ASSLRGGAHTGELF
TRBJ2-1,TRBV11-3,ASSRPGTSGIGEQF
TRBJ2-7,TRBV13,ASTRGGYEQY
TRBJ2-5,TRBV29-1,SVAPGTGSKKTQY
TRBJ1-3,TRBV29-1,SVGMSSGNTIY
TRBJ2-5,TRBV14,ASSQFSGQAEETQY
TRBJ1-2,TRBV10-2,ASSLHDNYGYT
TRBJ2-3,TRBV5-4,ASSPARPSVTDTQY
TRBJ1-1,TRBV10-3,AVRQGSGNTEAF
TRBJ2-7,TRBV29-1,SARVGTPSYEQY
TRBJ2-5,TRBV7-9,ASSLAAGLPGETQY
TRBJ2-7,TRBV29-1,SVGDTGGGSSYEQY
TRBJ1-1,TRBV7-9,ASSAKGNTEAF
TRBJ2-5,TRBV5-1,ASSFEGWETQY
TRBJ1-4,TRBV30,AWSVREGYEKLF
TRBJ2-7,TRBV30,AWSVLGNEQY
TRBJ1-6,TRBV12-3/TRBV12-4,ASKLGGESPLH
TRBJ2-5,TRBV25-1,ASRETIQETQY
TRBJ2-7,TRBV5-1,ASSLGTLRGHGYEQY
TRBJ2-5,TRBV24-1,ATSDFAGQVNQETQY
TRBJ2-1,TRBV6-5,ASSQLAGPSYNEQF
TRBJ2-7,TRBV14,ASKAGGLSYEQY
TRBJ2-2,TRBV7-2,ASPRTSGKNTGELF
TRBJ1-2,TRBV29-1,SARTVGYGYT
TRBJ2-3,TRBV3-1,ASSQELSLTSGRLTDTQY
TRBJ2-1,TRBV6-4,ASSDSSGHDNEQF
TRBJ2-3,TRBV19,ASSTLASTQY